What follows are 21 T cell receptor beta chains derived from one specimen sequenced in a study of cytomegalovirus exposure and HLA in healthy donors. PCR primers comprised 60 Vbeta and 13 Jbeta primers. Measured with immunoSEQ multiplex PCR; TCRdb has only the in-frame clones, and not every one. The repertoire consists of roughly 190,000 clones, with 79% occurring once and the leading ten covering about 2.5%. Sequencing was performed on PBMCs. All receptors derive from a woman in her forties or fifties in good health and CMV-seronegative.

The J gene is TRBJ1-5, the V gene TRBV6-1; D call uncertain. The length of the CDR3 is 13 residues. The germline V gene encodes CDR1 MNHNS and CDR2 SASEGT. Trimming removed 4 bases at V and 4 bases at J, with 8 bases between. This CDR3 is CASSVQENQPQHF. CDR3 nucleotides: TGTGCCAGCAGTGTGCAGGAAAATCAGCCCCAGCATTTT.

This clone came up a few times. The rearrangement joins TRBV10-3 to TRBJ2-5; the match to TRBD2 covers 7 bases. V trimming: 10 bases; J trimming: 3 bases; junction bases outside the gene matches: 5. CDR3 length equals 12 residues. The germline V gene has CDR1 ENHRY and CDR2 SYGVKD. The CDR3 sequence: CATGAGEETQYF. The CDR3 region has the DNA TGTGCCACCGGGGCGGGGGAAGAGACCCAGTACTTC.

The gene calls are TRBV7-9 and TRBJ1-3, with D unclear. Per germline, CDR1 SEHNR and CDR2 FQNEAQ (reference sequence). V was shortened by 11 bases and J by 0 bases, with 5 bases between the two germline ends. The CDR3 length is 11 residues. The CDR3 here is CAPISGNTIYF. The CDR3, as DNA: TGTGCCCCTATCTCTGGAAACACCATATATTTT.

V gene TRBV19 combines with J gene TRBJ1-5; the match to TRBD1 covers 8 bases. J gave up 7 bases and V 1 base, and 9 bases lay outside the gene matches. Germline CDR1 reads LNHDA; CDR2 reads SQIVND (reference sequence). CDR3 size: 16 residues. The CDR3 spells CASSIGRDRGQQPQHF. The DNA for the CDR3 is TGTGCCAGTAGTATAGGCAGAGACAGGGGACAGCAGCCCCAGCATTTT.

CDR3 DNA: TGTGCCACCAGCAGACCCGACAGAATCTATGGCTACACCTTC. This sequence encodes CATSRPDRIYGYTF. The chain employs TRBV15 and TRBJ1-2; maybe TRBD1 (5 bases). Per the germline V gene, CDR1 is LNHNV and CDR2 is YYDKDF (reference sequence). The CDR3 contains 14 residues. V was clipped by 2 bases and J by 4 bases, with 11 bases between them.

This clone has a single count. The chain carries TRBV13 and TRBJ2-3; TRBD2 aligns across 10 bases. Germline V CDR1 and CDR2: PRHDT, FYEKMQ (reference sequence). J gave up 0 bases and V 5 bases, and 14 bases lay outside the gene matches. The CDR3 extends over 19 amino acids. The CDR3 region has the DNA TGTGCCAGCAGCGGAAATGGGCTAGCGGGGGTACTTAGCACAGATACGCAGTATTTT. Translating it yields CASSGNGLAGVLSTDTQYF.

V gene TRBV28 combines with J gene TRBJ1-5, with 7 bases matching TRBD1. J lost 2 bases, V lost 1 base, and 20 bases had no gene match. CDR1 and CDR2 (germline): MDHEN, SYDVKM. The CDR3 loop spans 21 amino acids. This chain's CDR3 is CASSLLSQTGWIAKGNQPQHF. The CDR3, as DNA: TGTGCCAGCAGTTTATTATCCCAGACAGGGTGGATTGCTAAGGGCAATCAGCCCCAGCATTTT.

The chain couples TRBV7-2 to TRBJ1-1; TRBD1 might be the D (5 bases). This CDR3 has 16 amino acids. CDR1 and CDR2 (germline): SGHTA, FQGNSA. Trimming took 1 base from V and 0 from J, leaving 12 bases between them. The CDR3, as DNA: TGTGCCAGCAGCTTAGATAGGACAAAGATGAACACTGAAGCTTTCTTT. Amino acid sequence: CASSLDRTKMNTEAFF.

The chain links TRBV7-8 to TRBJ2-5; weak D call: TRBD1 (6 bases). Trimming pared 5 bases from V and 7 bases from J, leaving 14 bases between. Germline CDR1 reads SGHVS; CDR2 reads FQNEAQ. The CDR3 contains 13 residues. The DNA of the CDR3 is TGTGCCAGCAGCGAATCGAAAGGGGGGACCCAGTACTTC. This gives the protein CASSESKGGTQYF.

CDR3 nucleotides: TGCAGCATTCAAAGGGTGCGGGAAGAGACCCAGTACTTC. Its translation: CSIQRVREETQYF. The rearrangement links TRBV29-1 to TRBJ2-5, with TRBD2 as a possible D gene (5 bases). The CDR3 runs 13 residues. V was shortened by 8 bases and J by 3 bases, with 16 bases between the two germline ends. Germline V gene data show CDR1 as SQVTM and CDR2 as ANQGSEA.

This rearrangement joins TRBV11-2 to TRBJ1-2, with 12 bases matching TRBD1. In germline, CDR1 is SGHAT, CDR2 FQNNGV. The CDR3 is 17 amino acids. V lost 6 bases to trimming and J lost 4 bases; unmatched junction nucleotides: 12. The CDR3, as DNA: TGTGCCAGCAGGCCGCCGGGACAGGGGGCGAGAGGCTATGGCTACACCTTC. This sequence encodes CASRPPGQGARGYGYTF.

This rearrangement joins TRBV6-5 to TRBJ2-3, with 7 bases matching TRBD2. Germline trimming cut 2 bases from V and 3 bases from J; bases unmatched to any gene: 8. In germline, CDR1 is MNHEY, CDR2 SVGAGI. This CDR3 is 16 amino acids long. This CDR3 is CASSYLGRERTDTQYF. The CDR3 nucleotides read TGTGCCAGCAGTTACCTGGGGAGGGAAAGAACAGATACGCAGTATTTT.

The rearrangement joins TRBV6-1 to TRBJ2-3, with TRBD2 matching over 12 bases. Germline CDR1 MNHNS, CDR2 SASEGT. The CDR3 runs 17 residues. The J segment lost 4 bases and the V segment lost 3 bases, leaving 8 bases of the junction unmatched. The CDR3 sequence is CASSDPSGRAMADTQYF. The CDR3 DNA is TGTGCCAGCAGTGACCCTAGCGGGAGGGCCATGGCAGATACGCAGTATTTT.

The J gene is TRBJ1-1, the V gene TRBV5-6; possibly TRBD1 for D (5 bases). Trimming took off 7 bases at V and 0 bases at J, with 16 bases between the two ends. This CDR3 comprises 15 residues. Germline V gene lookup returns CDR1 SGHDT and CDR2 YYEEEE. The CDR3 DNA reads as TGTGCCAGCTATATCAACCAGGGCCTGAACACTGAAGCTTTCTTT. Its protein is CASYINQGLNTEAFF.

V usage is TRBV6-6 and J usage is TRBJ1-5; 8 nucleotides line up with TRBD1. V shed 4 bases and J 7 bases; nucleotides not matched to a gene: 6. From germline, CDR1 is MNHNY and CDR2 SVGAGI (reference sequence). CDR3 length: 14 amino acids. CDR3: CASSSDRGGQPQHF. CDR3 coding DNA: TGTGCCAGCAGTTCAGACAGGGGCGGCCAGCCCCAGCATTTT.

J is TRBJ1-2 and V is TRBV7-9, with 8 bases that match TRBD1. V trimming: 7 bases; J trimming: 8 bases; junction bases outside the gene matches: 9. CDR1 is SEHNR, CDR2 FQNEAQ, per germline (reference sequence). The CDR3 is 13 residues long. This CDR3 reads CASTLVGQEGYTF. The CDR3 bases are TGTGCCAGCACCCTTGTGGGACAGGAGGGCTACACCTTC.

The CDR3 is CASSYNRDRVDTGELFF. The CDR3 region has the DNA TGTGCCAGCAGCTATAACCGGGACAGGGTAGACACCGGGGAGCTGTTTTTT. The chain has TRBV6-4 and TRBJ2-2; TRBD1 aligns across 9 bases. The germline gives CDR1 MRHNA, CDR2 SNTAGT. The trim removed 6 bases at V and 3 bases at J, leaving 11 bases unmatched. The CDR3 consists of 17 residues.

This chain uses TRBV7-3 with TRBJ2-5, with a tentative D call TRBD1 (5 bases). This CDR3 region has 13 residues. V lost 5 bases to trimming and J lost 1 base, with 8 bases between them. CDR1 is SGHTA and CDR2 is FQGTGA in the germline V gene. The CDR3 coding sequence is TGTGCCAGCAGCCACGACAGCCAAGAGACCCAGTACTTC. Residues: CASSHDSQETQYF. Full variable domain (remainder filled in from reference TRBV7-3 and TRBJ2-5): GAGVSQTPSNKVTEKGKYVELRCDPISGHTALYWYRQSLGQGPEFLIYFQGTGAADDSGLPNDRFFAVRPEGSVSTLKIQRTERGDSAVYLCASSHDSQETQYFGPGTRLLVL.

The chain joins TRBV30 to TRBJ2-7; perhaps TRBD1 as D (6 bases). This CDR3 has 12 amino acids. The germline V gene encodes CDR1 GTSNPN and CDR2 SVGIG (reference sequence). Trimming took off 1 base at V and 3 bases at J, with 7 bases between the two ends. CDR3 protein: CAWSARGYEQYF. The CDR3 nucleotides are TGTGCCTGGAGTGCCAGGGGCTACGAGCAGTACTTC.

J is TRBJ1-1 and V is TRBV7-2; 7 bases map to TRBD1. V lost 2 bases and J lost 5; bases outside the gene matches: 8. The CDR3 has 15 residues. Per germline, CDR1 SGHTA and CDR2 FQGNSA. CDR3 sequence reads: CASSLWGQLRTEAFF. The CDR3 nucleotides are TGTGCCAGCAGCTTATGGGGACAGCTTAGGACTGAAGCTTTCTTT. Full variable domain (outside the CDR3, taken from reference TRBV7-2 and TRBJ1-1): GAGVSQSPSNKVTEKGKDVELRCDPISGHTALYWYRQSLGQGLEFLIYFQGNSAPDKSGLPSDRFSAERTGGSVSTLTIQRTQQEDSAVYLCASSLWGQLRTEAFFGQGTRLTVV.

The chain uses TRBV5-1 and TRBJ1-2, with 10 bases that match TRBD1. With 4 bases clipped from V and 1 base from J, the junction kept 4 bases outside the gene matches. Germline V CDR1 and CDR2: SGHRS, YFSETQ. The CDR3 consists of 15 residues. CDR3 region: CASSTGTGVNYGYTF. CDR3 nucleotide sequence: TGCGCCAGCAGCACGGGGACAGGGGTTAACTATGGCTACACCTTC.